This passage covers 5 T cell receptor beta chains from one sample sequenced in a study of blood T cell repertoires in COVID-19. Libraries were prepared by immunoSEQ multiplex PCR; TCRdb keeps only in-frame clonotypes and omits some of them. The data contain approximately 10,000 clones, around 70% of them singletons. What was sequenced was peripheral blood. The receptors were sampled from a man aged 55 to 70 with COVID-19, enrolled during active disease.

The CDR3 DNA is TGTGCCAGCAGTTTACACTCTGGGGCCAACGTCCTGACTTTC. This sequence encodes CASSLHSGANVLTF. The chain uses TRBV27 and TRBJ2-6; D gene unclear. This CDR3 is built from 14 residues. The V gene lost 2 bases and the J gene lost 0 bases, with 2 bases spanning the gap. The V gene's germline CDR1 is MNHEY and CDR2 SMNVEV (reference sequence).

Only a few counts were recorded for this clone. CDR3 DNA sequence: TGTGCCAGAGGACTATACTACGAGCAGTACGTC. This gives the protein CARGLYYEQYV. The gene calls are TRBV9 and TRBJ2-7, with D perhaps TRBD2 (6 bases). The CDR3 is made up of 11 amino acids. Trimming left V 8 bases short and J 3 bases short, with 9 bases between. Germline CDR1 SGDLS, CDR2 YYNGEE.

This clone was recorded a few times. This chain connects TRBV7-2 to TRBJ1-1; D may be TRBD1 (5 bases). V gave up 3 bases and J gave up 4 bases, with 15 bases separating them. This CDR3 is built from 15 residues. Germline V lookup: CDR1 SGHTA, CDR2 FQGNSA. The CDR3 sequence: CASSFTGTYATEAFF. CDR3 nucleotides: TGTGCCAGCAGCTTCACCGGGACTTATGCCACTGAAGCTTTCTTT.

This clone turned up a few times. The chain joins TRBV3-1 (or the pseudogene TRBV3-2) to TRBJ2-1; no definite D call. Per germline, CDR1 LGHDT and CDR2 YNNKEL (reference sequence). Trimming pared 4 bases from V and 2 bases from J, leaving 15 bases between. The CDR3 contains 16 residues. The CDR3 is CASSPWLGTTYNEQFF. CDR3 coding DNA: TGTGCCAGCAGCCCATGGCTGGGCACCACCTACAATGAGCAGTTCTTC.

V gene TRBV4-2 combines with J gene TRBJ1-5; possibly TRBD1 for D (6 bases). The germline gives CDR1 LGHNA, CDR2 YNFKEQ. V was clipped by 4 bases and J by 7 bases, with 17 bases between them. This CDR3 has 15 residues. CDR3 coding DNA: TGTGCCAGCAGCCCCCGGCCAGGGGATGGACAGCCCCAGCATTTT. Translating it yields CASSPRPGDGQPQHF.